This T cell receptor beta chain appears in the sequencing data of a study of T cells in Graves' hyperthyroidism and ophthalmopathy. TCR beta CDR3 regions were amplified from RNA transcripts. First-round RT-PCR with HTBI primers amplified the TCR CDR3 region. TCRdb processed the multiplex PCR reads anew with MiXCR; each CDR3 protein has one entry. This sample has about 680,000 distinct CDR3 sequences; over 35% occur once, and the top ten carry around 32%. Germline-derived CDR1 and CDR2 are DFQATT and SNEGSKA (reference sequence). The junction had 4 bases not matched to a gene; V was cut back by 4 bases and J by 7 bases. The length of the CDR3 is 12 residues.

The TCR sequence derives from a woman between 35 and 50 years old with Graves' hyperthyroidism. Sequencing input: blood. The chain uses TRBV20-1 and TRBJ1-2; 9 bases map to TRBD1. CDR3 coding DNA: TGCAGTGCTACAGACAGGGGGTCTGGCTACACCTTC. It is translated as CSATDRGSGYTF.